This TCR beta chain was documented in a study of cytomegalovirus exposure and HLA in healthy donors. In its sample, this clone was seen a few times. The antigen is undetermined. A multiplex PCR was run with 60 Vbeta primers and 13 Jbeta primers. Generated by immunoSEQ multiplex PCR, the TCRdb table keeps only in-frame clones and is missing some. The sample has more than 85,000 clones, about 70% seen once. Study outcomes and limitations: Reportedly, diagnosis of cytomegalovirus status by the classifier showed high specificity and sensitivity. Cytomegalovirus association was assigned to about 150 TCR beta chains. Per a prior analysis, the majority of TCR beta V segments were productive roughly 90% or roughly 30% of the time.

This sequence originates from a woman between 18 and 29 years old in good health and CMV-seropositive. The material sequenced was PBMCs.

The CDR3 region is CASNRGQDSYEQYF. The DNA of the CDR3 is TGTGCCAGTAACCGCGGACAGGACTCCTACGAGCAGTACTTC. The V call is TRBV19, the J call TRBJ2-7; 7 bases match TRBD1. The CDR3 has 14 amino acids. V lost 7 bases to trimming and J lost 0 bases; unmatched junction nucleotides: 6. CDR1 and CDR2 from the germline V gene are LNHDA and SQIVND (reference sequence).